This T cell receptor (beta chain) came from a study of shared clonotypes between healthy human individuals. Whole-study findings and limits: Few donors restricted represented genetic and exposure-history diversity. Investigators expected sequencing depth to affect clonotype sharing among donors.

Germline CDR1 WSHSY, CDR2 SAAADI. This CDR3 is 14 amino acids long. V lost 2 bases, J lost 3 bases, and 3 bases stayed unmatched. CD45RO-negative cells were positively selected for CCR7, leaving out terminally differentiated effector memory CD45RA+ cells. Turning to this clone: Antigen: not known.

Here immunoSEQ multiplex PCR was the method, and the copy in TCRdb shows in-frame clones only, minus some. The sample consists of some 2 million clones, approximately 95% of them appearing once. The source is a man aged 18 to 30 in good health. What was sequenced was naive CD8+ T cells sorted from blood. V usage is TRBV10-2 and J usage is TRBJ2-7; 8 bases map to TRBD2. DNA of the CDR3: TGCGCCAGCAGTGAGCGGGCGGGAGGCTACGAGCAGTACTTC. It is translated as CASSERAGGYEQYF.